These T cell receptor beta chains were read from a single sample in a study of cytomegalovirus exposure and HLA in healthy donors. The assay was immunoSEQ multiplex PCR, and TCRdb's table has in-frame clones only and misses some. The sample includes 150,000 or so clones, nearly 80% of them seen just once. The sample comprised PBMCs. Receptors originate from a woman in her forties or fifties in good health and CMV-seropositive. Both conserved end residues are part of each CDR3. The D gene is left open where the match is weak. Clone size is not always given. Where it is, it says once, few, many or a class for expanded clones.

TGCGCCAGCAGCCAAGACGCACCGGGACAGGGTGCCTATGGCTACACCTTC	CASSQDAPGQGAYGYTF	TRBD1	.	TRBV4-1	TRBJ1-2
TGTGCCTGGAGTGTTGCGGGGGGCGGTTCGCCCCTCCACTTT	CAWSVAGGGSPLHF	.	.	TRBV30	TRBJ1-6
TGCGCCAGCAGCCAAGAAGAGCCAGGGCGAATTCAGTACTTC	CASSQEEPGRIQYF	.	.	TRBV4-3	TRBJ2-4
TGTGCCAGCATTCTTATACCGGGACAGGGGGGACTGAACACTGAAGCTTTCTTT	CASILIPGQGGLNTEAFF	TRBD1	.	TRBV2	TRBJ1-1
TGCAGCGTCGGGGGGGAGGAGCTGTTTTTT	CSVGGEELFF	TRBD2	.	TRBV29-1	TRBJ2-2
TGTGCCAGCAGTCCCGACAGGACTAATCAGCCCCAGCATTTT	CASSPDRTNQPQHF	.	.	TRBV5-8	TRBJ1-5
TGCGCCAGCAGCCCCTCGGGACAGGGTGACGGCTACACCTTC	CASSPSGQGDGYTF	TRBD1	.	TRBV5-1	TRBJ1-2
TGTGCCAGCAGCAAATCTATACTAGCGGGAGGCAAGATAAATGAGCAGTTCTTC	CASSKSILAGGKINEQFF	.	.	TRBV21-1	TRBJ2-1
TGTGCCAGCAGTTCAGGACAGGAGCAGTTCTTC	CASSSGQEQFF	.	.	TRBV6-5	TRBJ2-1
TGTGCCAGCAGCTTGGACAGGTACGACAATGAGCAGTTCTTC	CASSLDRYDNEQFF	TRBD1	.	TRBV7-3	TRBJ2-1
TGTGCCAGCAGCTTAGTGCACAGTACCTCCTACAATGAGCAGTTCTTC	CASSLVHSTSYNEQFF	.	.	TRBV7-2	TRBJ2-1
TGTGCCAGCAGCTTGGATTTGAGGACTGAAGCTTTCTTT	CASSLDLRTEAFF	.	.	TRBV5-8	TRBJ1-1
TGTGCCAGCAGCGAACAGGGAAGGAGTGGCTACACCTTC	CASSEQGRSGYTF	.	.	TRBV11-2	TRBJ1-2
TGTGCCAGCAGTTTTAGCGGGGCAAGCTCCTACGAGCAGTACTTC	CASSFSGASSYEQYF	TRBD2	.	TRBV27	TRBJ2-7
TGTGCCAGCAGCTTATTGATAGGGGAGGGCACTGAAGCTTTCTTT	CASSLLIGEGTEAFF	.	.	TRBV7-6	TRBJ1-1
TGTGCCAGCAGGGGCCCAGGGGAACAGCCCCAGCATTTT	CASRGPGEQPQHF	.	.	TRBV2	TRBJ1-5
TGTGCCAGCAGTACCTCAGGGCCCCGGTGGTTCTTC	CASSTSGPRWFF	.	.	TRBV28	TRBJ2-1
TGTGCCAGCAGCTTGTTGAGGAGTACCCAAGAGACCCAGTACTTC	CASSLLRSTQETQYF	.	.	TRBV5-4	TRBJ2-5
TGTGCCAGCAGCTTAGTTCGTTCCGGACAGGGTGGCTACGAGCAGTACTTC	CASSLVRSGQGGYEQYF	TRBD1	.	TRBV11-2	TRBJ2-7
TGTGCCAGCAGTTCCGCCTTGACAGGGGTCGCCTATGGCTACACCTTC	CASSSALTGVAYGYTF	TRBD1	.	TRBV28	TRBJ1-2
TGTGCCAGCAGTGATTTTGGGGGGGCGTTTGAGACCCAGTACTTC	CASSDFGGAFETQYF	.	.	TRBV2	TRBJ2-5
TGCGCCAGCAGCCGGGATACAGCAGGGAACTACGAGCAGTACTTC	CASSRDTAGNYEQYF	.	.	TRBV4-1	TRBJ2-7
TGTGCCAGCAGCTTAGCTAGCGGACCCTACAATGAGCAGTTCTTC	CASSLASGPYNEQFF	.	.	TRBV7-9	TRBJ2-1
TGTGCCAGCAGCGCCGGGACTAGCGGGAGGGATGAGCAGTTCTTC	CASSAGTSGRDEQFF	TRBD2	.	TRBV9	TRBJ2-1
TGTGCCAGCAGCCTACAGGGGGCGGGCACAGATACGCAGTATTTT	CASSLQGAGTDTQYF	TRBD1	.	TRBV28	TRBJ2-3
TGTGCCAGCATGGGACAGCGGAACACCGGGGAGCTGTTTTTT	CASMGQRNTGELFF	TRBD1	.	TRBV2	TRBJ2-2
TGTGCCAGCAGACGGACAGGAGGCCAAAAACTGTTTTTT	CASRRTGGQKLFF	TRBD1	once	TRBV27	TRBJ1-4
TGTGCCAGCAGACAGGGACGTAATCCACCCCTCCACTTT	CASRQGRNPPLHF	.	.	TRBV28	TRBJ1-6
TGTGCCAGCAGTCCCGCTAGCGGGGGGTACAATGAGCAGTTCTTC	CASSPASGGYNEQFF	TRBD2	.	TRBV27	TRBJ2-1
TGTGCCAGCAGTTACTCGTACAGGGGTGGAGGGCAGCCCCAGCATTTT	CASSYSYRGGGQPQHF	TRBD1	.	TRBV6-5	TRBJ1-5
TGTGCCAGCGCCTCAGGGCAGGGGACTGAAGCTTTCTTT	CASASGQGTEAFF	.	.	TRBV2	TRBJ1-1
TGTGCCAGTTTAGGACAGCCCTATGGCTACACCTTC	CASLGQPYGYTF	.	.	TRBV28	TRBJ1-2
TGCAGTGCCAACAGTGCATACGAGCAGTACTTC	CSANSAYEQYF	.	.	TRBV20-1	TRBJ2-7
TGTGCCAGCAGTGAGGCGGAAATAGAAGCTTTCTTT	CASSEAEIEAFF	.	few	TRBV6-1	TRBJ1-1
TGCGCCAGCAGCCAGTCCGACAGGGACTATAATTCACCCCTCCACTTT	CASSQSDRDYNSPLHF	TRBD1	.	TRBV4-1	TRBJ1-6
TGTGCCAGCAGTCCCCAGGGGGTGGGGACTAGCGGTTCCTACGAGCAGTACTTC	CASSPQGVGTSGSYEQYF	TRBD2	once	TRBV28	TRBJ2-7
TGTGCCAGCAGCCCCCCCGGGACAGTGAACACTGAAGCTTTCTTT	CASSPPGTVNTEAFF	TRBD1	.	TRBV7-9	TRBJ1-1
TGTGCCAGCAGGCGCGACAGGACCAATTCACCCCTCCACTTT	CASRRDRTNSPLHF	.	.	TRBV7-9	TRBJ1-6
TGCGCCAGCAGTCGGGCAGGGGGTCCATTCTCTGGGGCCAACGTCCTGACTTTC	CASSRAGGPFSGANVLTF	TRBD1	.	TRBV23-1	TRBJ2-6
TGCGCCAGCAGCCAAGTGGGCAGGGGTTTTGGCTACACCTTC	CASSQVGRGFGYTF	.	.	TRBV4-1	TRBJ1-2
TGTGCCAGCAGGAAGGACAGTCAACAAGAGACCCAGTACTTC	CASRKDSQQETQYF	.	.	TRBV27	TRBJ2-5
TGTGCCAGCAGTTCCTGGACCGGACTAGAAGAGACCCAGTACTTC	CASSSWTGLEETQYF	TRBD2	few	TRBV6-5	TRBJ2-5
TGTGCCACCAGCAGAGATCTAGGCGAGTACCAAGAGACCCAGTACTTC	CATSRDLGEYQETQYF	.	.	TRBV15	TRBJ2-5
TGTGCCAGCAGTGCTACAGGTCCTACTAACTATGGCTACACCTTC	CASSATGPTNYGYTF	.	.	TRBV28	TRBJ1-2